Each of the 3 T cell receptor beta chains below was sequenced from the same sample in a study of post-analysis software for immune sequencing data. Overall study results and limits: Included in a set of about five TRBV segments more frequent in patients than controls were TRBV5-6, TRBV5-1 and TRBV20-1.

Antigen specificity for these receptors is unknown. Researchers reported that TCR beta cDNA libraries carried unique molecular identifiers. TCRdb re-derived calls from the PCR reads in MiXCR, one entry per CDR3 protein. The table records around 770,000 distinct CDR3 sequences, about 43% of them present only once. The sequencing input was blood. Source of these receptors: a girl aged 10-17 years with multiple sclerosis.

The chain joins TRBV13 to TRBJ2-2, with D unclear. This CDR3 has 15 residues. Trimming removed 0 bases from V and 2 bases from J, with 7 bases in between. Germline V gene sequence: CDR1 PRHDT, CDR2 FYEKMQ (reference sequence). The chain's CDR3 is CASSLGDPNTGELFF. The CDR3 DNA sequence: TGTGCCAGCAGCTTAGGAGATCCCAACACCGGGGAGCTGTTTTTT.

This clonotype was recorded a few times. This chain links TRBV12-3 or TRBV12-4 with TRBJ2-2; 10 positions agree with TRBD2. The CDR3 spans 16 residues. Trimming took 4 bases from V and 1 from J; bases not matched to a gene: 3. In nucleotides, the CDR3 is TGTGCCAGCAGTTCTCTAGCGGGAGTGAACACCGGGGAGCTGTTTTTT. Its translation: CASSSLAGVNTGELFF.

This chain connects TRBV5-1 to TRBJ1-2; D remains ambiguous. This CDR3 is 16 amino acids long. The germline CDR1 and CDR2 sequences are SGHRS and YFSETQ. Trimming left V 4 bases short and J 1 base short, with 17 bases between. The CDR3 sequence: CASSDSDRDYNYGYTF. DNA for the CDR3: TGCGCCAGCAGCGATAGCGACCGGGATTATAACTATGGCTACACCTTC.